This T cell receptor (beta chain) was observed in a study of blood T cell repertoires in COVID-19. Study-level background: The United States, Italy and Spain were the sources of the acute and convalescent COVID-19 samples.

The V segment lost 3 bases and the J segment 8 bases; nucleotides outside the gene matches: 5. The CDR3 spans 14 residues. Germline loops: CDR1 SGHRS, CDR2 YFSETQ. Clones were sequenced by immunoSEQ multiplex PCR, and TCRdb holds only the in-frame ones, with some missing. The data hold 200,000 or so clones, with 70% to 85% observed a single time. The genes are TRBV5-1 and TRBJ1-4; 9 nucleotides line up with TRBD1. The sequenced sample consisted of peripheral blood. This TCR came from a woman aged 25-40 years with acute or convalescent COVID-19. The CDR3, as DNA: TGCGCCAGCAGCTCGGGACAGGGTCAGGAAAAACTGTTTTTT. Protein product: CASSSGQGQEKLFF.